This TCR beta chain is drawn from a study of cytomegalovirus exposure and HLA in healthy donors. About this clone: The target antigen is unknown.

Amplification used 60 Vbeta primers and 13 Jbeta primers. Clones were sequenced by immunoSEQ multiplex PCR, and TCRdb holds only the in-frame ones, with some missing. The data contain about 210,000 clones, about three quarters of them singletons. CDR1 is SQVTM, CDR2 ANQGSEA, per germline. Trimming at V came to 7 bases and at J to 4 bases, leaving 8 bases not matched to a gene. The CDR3 runs 13 residues. Study outcomes and limitations: The classifier was said to identify cytomegalovirus status with high specificity and sensitivity.

The sequence was obtained from a male donor in good health and CMV-seronegative. The chain uses TRBV29-1 and TRBJ1-2; 8 nucleotides align to TRBD1. The sequenced material came from PBMCs. In nucleotides, the CDR3 is TGCAGCGCCCGGACAGGGAAGGCCTATGGCTACACCTTC. It encodes CSARTGKAYGYTF.